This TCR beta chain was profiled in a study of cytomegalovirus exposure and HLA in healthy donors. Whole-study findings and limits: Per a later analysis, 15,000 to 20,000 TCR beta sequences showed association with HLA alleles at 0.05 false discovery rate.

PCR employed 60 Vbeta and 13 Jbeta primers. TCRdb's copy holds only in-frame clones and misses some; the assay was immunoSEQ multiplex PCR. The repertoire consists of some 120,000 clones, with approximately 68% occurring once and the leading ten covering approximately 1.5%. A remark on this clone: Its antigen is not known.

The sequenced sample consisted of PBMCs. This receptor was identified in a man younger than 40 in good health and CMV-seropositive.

Here the CDR3 reads CASSQVGGQETQYF. In nucleotides, the CDR3 is TGCGCCAGCAGCCAAGTAGGAGGCCAAGAGACCCAGTACTTC. The gene calls are TRBV4-1 and TRBJ2-5; TRBD2 is a possible D gene (5 bases). Germline V gives CDR1 MGHRA, CDR2 YSYEKL. The CDR3 loop spans 14 amino acids. The V end was cut by 1 base, the J end by 1 base, with 7 bases between.